The clone carrying this T cell receptor (beta chain) was counted once. The data are from a study of blood T cell repertoires in COVID-19. Study-wide background: The analysed material was cDNA or gDNA that came from T cells, B-cell-depleted T cells, or PBMCs.

In the original processing: Using reference gene primer amplification, nucleated cell counts were estimated. Sequenced by immunoSEQ multiplex PCR; TCRdb stores in-frame clones only, minus some. V and J calls plus clone size are reproduced from that table; the DNA served to infer D and trimming. The data contain roughly 180,000 clones, 70% to 85% of them seen just once; the ten biggest clones take up 6.5% to 7.5%. Germline values: CDR1 SGHRS, CDR2 YFSETQ. Trimming left V 0 bases short and J 5 bases short, with 17 bases between. There are 17 residues in the CDR3. The chain couples TRBV5-1 to TRBJ1-4; a weak D match, TRBD1 (6 bases). The receptor's source is an elderly man with COVID-19, enrolled during active disease. The sequenced sample consisted of peripheral blood. CDR3 nucleotides: TGCGCCAGCAGCTTGGCGGCGGCAGGCAGGGGAAATGAAAAACTGTTTTTT. It yields the protein CASSLAAAGRGNEKLFF.